The rows below give T cell receptor beta chains drawn from one sample of a study of OX40 agonist ivuxolimab in advanced cancers. Sequencing was performed with immunoSEQ multiplex PCR; in TCRdb, only in-frame clones are kept and a portion is missing. The table records about 65,000 clones, approximately 89% of them present only once. The sequencing used CD4+ or CD8+ T cells sorted from blood, collected in a trial of the OX40 agonist ivuxolimab. Receptors originate from an adult with an advanced solid tumor such as melanoma, head and neck, liver or kidney cancer. Each CDR3 is given without its conserved first and last residue. Fields, in order: clone size, J gene, D gene, V gene, CDR3 protein. D genes are given only for firm matches. A row's size may be missing; if present it is once, few, many or a size class.

>few|TRBJ2-1|-|TRBV27
ASSLRQNNEQF
>-|TRBJ2-3|-|TRBV7-2
ASSLRELDTQY
>-|TRBJ2-3|-|TRBV4-2
ASSRAGGATDTQY
>-|TRBJ1-1|-|TRBV5-1
ASSQKGEVSTEAF
>once|TRBJ1-6|TRBD1|TRBV5-4
ASSPGQGGNSPLH
>-|TRBJ1-1|-|TRBV27
ASSFSEGTEAF
>-|TRBJ1-5|-|TRBV5-8
ASSFEQHSNQPQH
>once|TRBJ2-3|-|TRBV6-6
ASSYTADTQY
>-|TRBJ2-4|TRBD1|TRBV5-1
ASSLEGQGRLGKNIQY
>-|TRBJ1-2|TRBD1|TRBV6-1
ASSARTGYGYT
>-|TRBJ1-1|-|TRBV19
ASSLIGRGYTEAF
>-|-|-|TRBV18
ASSPPGPGSYEQY
>-|TRBJ1-2|-|TRBV7-9
ASSFTGRGGYT
>-|TRBJ2-1|TRBD1|TRBV6-1
ASSRTGRYNEQF
>-|TRBJ2-1|TRBD1|TRBV5-8
ASSLGSGTGDHEQF
>-|TRBJ2-2|-|TRBV7-2
ASSLVGRESGELF
>-|TRBJ2-7|-|TRBV5-1
ASSLYEQY
>-|TRBJ2-5|TRBD2|TRBV6-1
ASSESFSGARETQY
>-|TRBJ2-3|TRBD2|TRBV29-1
SAETSGGTDTQY
>once|TRBJ1-2|-|TRBV6-4
ASSDTDGGRGSYT
>-|TRBJ1-2|-|TRBV6-1
ASSEIGYGYT
>-|TRBJ1-2|TRBD1|TRBV7-2
ASSLGQGSYGYT
>-|TRBJ1-1|TRBD1|TRBV20-1
SADRAAF
>once|TRBJ1-4|-|TRBV18
ASSPSHGGQEKLF
>-|TRBJ2-3|TRBD2|TRBV14
ASSQPLAGGLSDTQY
>-|TRBJ1-2|-|TRBV4-1
ASRGVEGYGYT
>-|TRBJ2-5|-|TRBV13
ASSPGQQETQY
>-|TRBJ1-4|TRBD1|TRBV25-1
ASSEGQGPTNEKLF